The rows below give T cell receptor beta chains drawn from one sample of a study of T-cell reconstitution after alpha-beta-depleted transplantation in children. Using its own MiXCR run on the PCR reads, TCRdb lists one record per CDR3 protein. The table has about 370,000 distinct CDR3 sequences, 20% seen once. The sequenced sample was PBMCs from the stem cell graft donor, obtained from the stem cell graft. These receptors were obtained from a human donor who donated a stem cell graft to a child with acute myeloid leukemia. Both conserved end residues are part of each CDR3. D genes are given only for firm matches. Some rows have no size entry. The others give once, few or many, or a class for an expanded clone.

TRBV20-1	many	NA	TRBJ2-3	CSASWVGKTQYF	TGCAGTGCTAGTTGGGTCGGGAAGACGCAGTATTTT
TRBV25-1	few	NA	TRBJ2-7	CASSEYGFGEQYF	TGTGCCAGCAGTGAATATGGGTTCGGCGAGCAGTACTTC
TRBV5-6	NA	NA	TRBJ1-5	CASSLGWGGGQPQHF	TGTGCCAGCAGCTTGGGTTGGGGGGGAGGCCAGCCCCAGCATTTT
TRBV28	many	NA	TRBJ2-7	CASSFNEQYF	TGTGCCAGCAGTTTTAACGAGCAGTACTTC
TRBV12-3/TRBV12-4	many	NA	TRBJ2-7	CASSLFLEQYF	TGTGCCAGCAGTTTGTTCCTCGAGCAGTACTTC
TRBV13	NA	NA	TRBJ2-7	CASSFGQITNEQYF	TGTGCCAGCAGCTTCGGACAGATAACAAACGAGCAGTACTTC
TRBV10-3	few	NA	TRBJ1-4	CAIRNRDEKLFF	TGTGCCATCAGAAACAGAGATGAAAAACTGTTTTTT
TRBV11-2	NA	NA	TRBJ2-3	CASSQRADTQYF	TGTGCCAGCAGCCAGAGGGCAGATACGCAGTATTTT
TRBV12-3/TRBV12-4	few	NA	TRBJ2-7	CASSLAQLGLMGGEQYF	TGTGCCAGCAGTTTAGCCCAGCTAGGACTTATGGGGGGCGAGCAGTACTTC
TRBV27	few	NA	TRBJ2-7	CASSSFEPSLSYEQYF	TGTGCCAGCAGTTCCTTCGAGCCTAGCCTTTCCTACGAGCAGTACTTC
TRBV20-1	NA	TRBD2	TRBJ2-1	CSAPPLAGDNEQFF	TGCAGTGCTCCCCCACTAGCGGGAGATAATGAGCAGTTCTTC
TRBV29-1	many	NA	TRBJ2-5	CSVRLILQETQYF	TGCAGCGTGAGATTGATACTCCAAGAGACCCAGTACTTC
TRBV20-1	many	TRBD2	TRBJ2-4	CSARTPSGSANIQYF	TGCAGTGCTAGAACCCCTAGCGGGAGTGCGAACATTCAGTACTTC
TRBV28	many	NA	TRBJ2-1	CASSLGGVTSYNEQFF	TGTGCCAGCAGTTTGGGGGGAGTCACCTCCTACAATGAGCAGTTCTTC
TRBV12-3/TRBV12-4	few	TRBD2	TRBJ2-1	CASSFGSPGGNNEQFF	TGTGCCAGCAGTTTTGGGTCTCCGGGAGGGAACAATGAGCAGTTCTTC
TRBV29-1	many	TRBD1	TRBJ2-2	CSVTGTGHGELFF	TGCAGCGTAACCGGGACAGGGCACGGGGAGCTGTTTTTT
TRBV6-1	NA	NA	TRBJ2-7	CASSREKGIYEQYF	TGTGCCAGCAGCCGGGAGAAAGGCATCTACGAGCAGTACTTC
TRBV6-5	many	NA	TRBJ1-1	CASSYSWGTEAFF	TGTGCCAGCAGTTACTCCTGGGGTACTGAAGCTTTCTTT
TRBV12-3/TRBV12-4	few	TRBD1	TRBJ2-5	CASIRDRSQETQYF	TGTGCCAGCATTCGGGACAGATCCCAAGAGACCCAGTACTTC
TRBV4-2	NA	NA	TRBJ2-2	CASSQEAWRTGELFF	TGTGCCAGCAGCCAAGAGGCATGGCGGACCGGGGAGCTGTTTTTT
TRBV12-3/TRBV12-4	few	TRBD1	TRBJ2-5	CASSLGTETQETQYF	TGTGCCAGCAGTTTGGGGACAGAGACGCAAGAGACCCAGTACTTC
TRBV28	many	NA	TRBJ2-1	CASSSLMGQFF	TGTGCCAGCAGTTCTCTTATGGGGCAGTTCTTC
TRBV29-1	many	NA	TRBJ2-5	CSVGRSRETQYF	TGCAGCGTTGGCCGGAGCCGGGAGACCCAGTACTTC
TRBV12-3/TRBV12-4	NA	NA	TRBJ2-3	CASSLLLADTQYF	TGTGCCAGCAGCTTGCTTTTGGCAGATACGCAGTATTTT
TRBV12-3/TRBV12-4	few	NA	TRBJ2-7	CASSFSAGSYEQYF	TGTGCCAGCAGTTTCAGCGCGGGCTCATACGAGCAGTACTTC
TRBV12-3/TRBV12-4	many	TRBD2	TRBJ2-7	CASSPPAGGPGEQYF	TGTGCCAGCAGTCCCCCTGCGGGAGGGCCGGGCGAGCAGTACTTC
TRBV2	many	TRBD1	TRBJ2-1	CASSRQGGPNNEQFF	TGTGCCAGCAGTCGACAGGGGGGGCCTAACAATGAGCAGTTCTTC
TRBV6-5	few	NA	TRBJ2-3	CASSYYDPASDTQYF	TGTGCCAGCAGTTACTATGACCCCGCATCGGATACGCAGTATTTT
TRBV4-2	NA	TRBD2	TRBJ2-3	CASSQEPLAENTDTQYF	TGTGCCAGCAGCCAAGAACCCCTAGCGGAAAACACAGATACGCAGTATTTT
TRBV14	NA	NA	TRBJ2-3	CASSQERFGILSSTDTQYF	TGTGCCAGCAGCCAAGAACGTTTTGGGATACTCTCCTCCACAGATACGCAGTATTTT
TRBV6-4	few	NA	TRBJ1-1	CASRDNLNTEAFF	TGTGCCAGCAGGGACAACCTGAACACTGAAGCTTTCTTT
TRBV20-1	few	NA	TRBJ2-7	CSARAREGLYEQYF	TGCAGTGCTAGAGCCCGGGAAGGCCTCTACGAGCAGTACTTC
TRBV4-1	NA	NA	TRBJ1-1	CASSQPLGRNTEAFF	TGCGCCAGCAGCCAACCTTTGGGACGGAACACTGAAGCTTTCTTT
TRBV29-1	NA	NA	TRBJ2-7	CSGGGAGNFHEQYF	TGCAGCGGGGGCGGGGCAGGGAATTTCCACGAGCAGTACTTC
TRBV20-1	few	NA	TRBJ2-3	CSTQKWGTDTQYF	TGCAGTACCCAAAAGTGGGGCACAGATACGCAGTATTTT
TRBV5-1	few	NA	TRBJ2-1	CASSSWSDLRIDEQFF	TGCGCCAGCAGCTCCTGGTCGGATTTGCGGATAGATGAGCAGTTCTTC
TRBV12-3/TRBV12-4	NA	NA	TRBJ1-1	CAAGGGNTEAFF	TGTGCGGCGGGGGGCGGGAACACTGAAGCTTTCTTT
TRBV20-1	many	NA	TRBJ2-5	CAGQKETQYF	TGTGCGGGACAGAAAGAGACCCAGTACTTC
TRBV29-1	NA	NA	TRBJ2-7	CSVGNPLEQYF	TGCAGCGTTGGTAACCCTCTGGAGCAGTACTTC
TRBV5-1	NA	NA	TRBJ1-2	CASSLEATADGYTF	TGCGCCAGCAGCTTGGAAGCTACAGCGGATGGCTACACCTTC
TRBV20-1	few	NA	TRBJ2-5	CSAWWAVQETQYF	TGCAGTGCCTGGTGGGCGGTCCAAGAGACCCAGTACTTC
TRBV2	NA	NA	TRBJ2-6	CASRGGANVLTF	TGTGCCAGCAGGGGAGGGGCCAACGTCCTGACTTTC
TRBV20-1	many	TRBD2	TRBJ2-7	CSASLAGGGQYF	TGCAGTGCTAGTCTAGCGGGAGGAGGGCAGTACTTC
TRBV7-9	once	NA	TRBJ2-1	CASSSHYDYANNNEQFF	TGTGCCAGCAGCTCTCACTACGACTACGCCAACAACAATGAGCAGTTCTTC
TRBV12-3/TRBV12-4	NA	NA	TRBJ2-1	CASSPRGGAEQFF	TGTGCCAGCAGTCCCAGGGGAGGGGCTGAGCAGTTCTTC
TRBV27	few	NA	TRBJ1-2	CASSFQGGNYGYTF	TGTGCCAGCAGTTTTCAGGGCGGGAACTATGGCTACACCTTC
TRBV20-1	many	TRBD1	TRBJ2-5	CSSGTDFPSRETQYF	TGCAGTTCCGGGACAGATTTCCCTAGTCGGGAGACCCAGTACTTC
TRBV20-1	many	NA	TRBJ2-3	CSASPGNPTDTQYF	TGCAGTGCTAGCCCAGGGAACCCCACAGATACGCAGTATTTT
TRBV12-3/TRBV12-4	many	TRBD1	TRBJ2-1	CASQPSAGTGRNEQFF	TGTGCCAGCCAACCTTCGGCCGGGACAGGGCGGAATGAGCAGTTCTTC
TRBV5-1	NA	TRBD2	TRBJ2-5	CASSPGALAGVAETQYF	TGCGCCAGCAGCCCGGGGGCCCTAGCGGGAGTTGCGGAGACCCAGTACTTC
TRBV12-3/TRBV12-4	few	NA	TRBJ1-4	CASSPQGARNEKLFF	TGTGCCAGCAGTCCTCAAGGGGCGCGAAATGAAAAACTGTTTTTT
TRBV20-1	NA	NA	TRBJ2-3	CSARGIRAPLRADTQYF	TGCAGTGCTAGAGGTATCCGGGCCCCCCTGCGCGCAGATACGCAGTATTTT
TRBV19	few	NA	TRBJ1-3	CASSITREAGNTIYF	TGTGCCAGTAGTATTACTCGGGAAGCTGGAAACACCATATATTTT
TRBV12-3/TRBV12-4	few	NA	TRBJ1-5	CASSLDLSNQPQHF	TGTGCCAGCAGTTTGGACCTTAGCAATCAGCCCCAGCATTTT
TRBV7-6	NA	NA	TRBJ2-7	CASSLEWTVPYEQYF	TGTGCCAGCAGCTTAGAATGGACAGTGCCCTACGAGCAGTACTTC